Below, 8 T cell receptor beta chains from the same sample are listed, as sequenced in a study of T cells in Graves' hyperthyroidism and ophthalmopathy. Regions amplified from RNA transcripts were the TCR beta CDR3 regions. HTBI primers were the set used in a first-round RT-PCR of the TCR CDR3. TCRdb fed the multiplex PCR reads into MiXCR, producing one record per CDR3 protein. The sample records around 700,000 distinct CDR3 sequences, around a sixth being singletons. Sequencing was performed on blood. These receptors all come from a woman aged 50 to 60 with Graves' hyperthyroidism that later progressed to Graves' ophthalmopathy.

This clonotype has at least ten counts. The rearrangement uses TRBV20-1 and TRBJ2-7; D call uncertain. CDR1 and CDR2 from the germline V gene are DFQATT and SNEGSKA (reference sequence). The CDR3 sequence is 14 residues long. Between the trimmed V and J ends, which lost 2 bases and 3 bases, there was a span of 14 bases. The CDR3, as DNA: TGCAGTGCTAGACATATAAGAGCTATCTACGAGCAGTACTTC. It encodes CSARHIRAIYEQYF.

There are many counts of this clonotype. V is TRBV10-3 and J is TRBJ2-7, with TRBD1 matching 8 bases. V was clipped by 0 bases and J by 2 bases; unmatched bases: 3. The CDR3 length is 15 residues. Germline loops: CDR1 ENHRY, CDR2 SYGVKD. CDR3: CAISESTGDAYEQYF. DNA for the CDR3: TGTGCCATCAGTGAGTCGACAGGGGACGCCTACGAGCAGTACTTC.

The sample holds many counts of this clonotype. This chain joins TRBV10-3 and TRBJ2-3, with 7 positions matching TRBD1. V was pared by 2 bases and J by 4 bases, with 12 bases of the junction left unmatched. This CDR3 is built from 17 residues. Germline loops: CDR1 ENHRY, CDR2 SYGVKD. The CDR3 loop is CAISERPTGTMPDTQYF. Here the CDR3 DNA reads TGTGCCATCAGTGAGCGACCGACAGGGACCATGCCAGATACGCAGTATTTT.

This clonotype came up many times. V is TRBV3-1 and J is TRBJ1-5, with D possibly matching TRBD1 (6 bases). The CDR3 loop spans 15 amino acids. V was pared by 4 bases and J by 0 bases, with 10 bases between. Per germline, CDR1 LGHDT and CDR2 YNNKEL (reference sequence). CDR3 coding DNA: TGTGCCAGCAGCCCGCGGACAGATAGCAATCAGCCCCAGCATTTT. As protein: CASSPRTDSNQPQHF. Using reference TRBV3-1 and TRBJ1-5 for the parts outside the CDR3, the full variable domain is DTAVSQTPKYLVTQMGNDKSIKCEQNLGHDTMYWYKQDSKKFLKIMFSYNNKELIINETVPNRFSPKSPDKAHLNLHINSLELGDSAVYFCASSPRTDSNQPQHFGDGTRLSIL.

The chain combines TRBV25-1 with TRBJ2-5; 7 bases fit TRBD1. The junction had 4 bases not matched to a gene; V was cut back by 1 base and J by 5 bases. The CDR3 is 14 residues long. The germline CDR1 and CDR2 sequences are MGHDK and SYGVNS. This chain's CDR3 is CASSESGRGETQYF. As DNA, the CDR3 is TGTGCCAGCAGTGAATCGGGCAGGGGGGAGACCCAGTACTTC.

V gene TRBV20-1 combines with J gene TRBJ2-5; possibly TRBD1 or TRBD2 for D (6 bases each). Trimming removed 8 bases from V and 4 bases from J, with 26 bases in between. Per the germline V gene, CDR1 is DFQATT and CDR2 is SNEGSKA (reference sequence). The length of the CDR3 is 16 residues. CDR3 coding DNA: TGCAGTCCTATCCTCGTAGGGGGGACCCCTGGAGAGACCCAGTACTTC. It translates to CSPILVGGTPGETQYF.

This clonotype has just a few counts. The chain links TRBV18 to TRBJ2-3, with D tentatively TRBD1 or TRBD2 (6 bases each). The CDR3 has 19 amino acids. The V gene lost 0 bases and the J gene lost 2 bases, with 21 bases spanning the gap. CDR1 KGHSH and CDR2 LQKENI come from the germline V gene. This CDR3 is CASSPPNALGGGVTDTQYF. The CDR3 DNA reads TGTGCCAGCTCACCACCGAACGCCCTCGGAGGGGGAGTCACAGATACGCAGTATTTT. Filled out from reference TRBV18 and TRBJ2-3, the complete variable domain reads NAGVMQNPRHLVRRRGQEARLRCSPMKGHSHVYWYRQLPEEGLKFMVYLQKENIIDESGMPKERFSAEFPKEGPSILRIQQVVRGDSAAYFCASSPPNALGGGVTDTQYFGPGTRLTVL.

Only a few counts were recorded for this clonotype. J is TRBJ2-3 and V is TRBV20-1; TRBD2 matches 12 bases. V was clipped by 5 bases and J by 5 bases; unmatched bases: 8. Germline loops: CDR1 DFQATT, CDR2 SNEGSKA (reference sequence). The CDR3 runs to 15 residues. The CDR3 protein is CSAPPSGGARDTQYF. The CDR3, as DNA: TGCAGTGCTCCCCCTAGCGGGGGGGCGAGAGATACGCAGTATTTT.